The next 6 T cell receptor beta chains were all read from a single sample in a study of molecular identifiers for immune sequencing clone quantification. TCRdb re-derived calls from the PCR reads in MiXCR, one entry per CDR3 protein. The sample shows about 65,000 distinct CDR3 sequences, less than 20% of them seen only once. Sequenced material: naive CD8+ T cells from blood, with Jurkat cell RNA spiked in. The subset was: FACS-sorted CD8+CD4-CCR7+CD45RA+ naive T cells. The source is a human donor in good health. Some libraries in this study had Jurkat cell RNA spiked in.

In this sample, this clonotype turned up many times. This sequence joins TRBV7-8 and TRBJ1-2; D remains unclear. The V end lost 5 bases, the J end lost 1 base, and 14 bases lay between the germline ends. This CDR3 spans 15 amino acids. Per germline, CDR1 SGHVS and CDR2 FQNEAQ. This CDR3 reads CASSPAGSVNYGYTF. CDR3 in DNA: TGTGCCAGCAGCCCCGCCGGCAGCGTTAACTATGGCTACACCTTC.

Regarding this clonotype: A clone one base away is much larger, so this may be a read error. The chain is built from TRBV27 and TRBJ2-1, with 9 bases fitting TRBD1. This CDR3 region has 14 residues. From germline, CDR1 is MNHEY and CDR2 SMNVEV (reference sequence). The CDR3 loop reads CASRTGGSYNERFF. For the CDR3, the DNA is TGTGCCAGCCGAACAGGGGGCAGCTACAATGAGCGGTTCTTC.

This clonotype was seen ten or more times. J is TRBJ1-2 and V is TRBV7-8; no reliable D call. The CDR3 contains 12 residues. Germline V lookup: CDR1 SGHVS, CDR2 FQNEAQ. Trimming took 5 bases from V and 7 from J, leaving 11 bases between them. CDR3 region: CASSAAVLGYTF. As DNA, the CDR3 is TGTGCCAGCAGCGCCGCCGTCCTTGGCTACACCTTC.

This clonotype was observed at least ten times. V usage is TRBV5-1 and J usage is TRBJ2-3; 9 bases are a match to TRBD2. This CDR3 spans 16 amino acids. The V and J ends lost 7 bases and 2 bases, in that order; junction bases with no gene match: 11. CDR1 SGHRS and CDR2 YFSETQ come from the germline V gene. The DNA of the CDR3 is TGCGCCAGCCGCCCGACTAGCGGAGTTATCACAGATACGCAGTATTTT. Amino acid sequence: CASRPTSGVITDTQYF.

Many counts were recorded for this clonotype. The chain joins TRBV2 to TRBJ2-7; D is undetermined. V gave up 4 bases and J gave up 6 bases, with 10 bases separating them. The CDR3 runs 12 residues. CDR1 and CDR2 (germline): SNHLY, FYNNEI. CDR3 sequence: CASSGVLGEQYF. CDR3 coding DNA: TGTGCCAGCAGTGGTGTGTTAGGCGAGCAGTACTTC.

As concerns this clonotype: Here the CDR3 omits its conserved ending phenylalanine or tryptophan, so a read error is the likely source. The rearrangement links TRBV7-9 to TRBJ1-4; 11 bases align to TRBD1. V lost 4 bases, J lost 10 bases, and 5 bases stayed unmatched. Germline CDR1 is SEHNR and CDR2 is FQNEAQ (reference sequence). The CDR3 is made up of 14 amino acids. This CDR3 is CASSSDRGRGKLFS. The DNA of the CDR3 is TGTGCCAGCAGCTCGGACAGGGGGCGTGGAAAACTGTTTTCT.